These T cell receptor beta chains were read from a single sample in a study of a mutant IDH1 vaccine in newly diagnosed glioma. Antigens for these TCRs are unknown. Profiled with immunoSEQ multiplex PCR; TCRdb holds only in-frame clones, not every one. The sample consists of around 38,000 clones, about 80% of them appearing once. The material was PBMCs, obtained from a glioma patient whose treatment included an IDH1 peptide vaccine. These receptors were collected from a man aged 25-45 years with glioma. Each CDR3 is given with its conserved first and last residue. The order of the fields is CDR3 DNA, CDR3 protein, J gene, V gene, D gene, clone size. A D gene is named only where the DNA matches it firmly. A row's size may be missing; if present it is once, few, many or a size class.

TGTGCCAGTATGGTGGGCAGGAACACCGGGGAGCTGTTTTTT | CASMVGRNTGELFF | TRBJ2-2 | TRBV19 | - | few
TGCGCCAGCAGCCAAGCGGTTCGACCCTACGAGCAGTACTTC | CASSQAVRPYEQYF | TRBJ2-7 | TRBV4-1 | - | -
TGTGCCTCGAGTTGGGCAACTAATGAAAAACTGTTTTTT | CASSWATNEKLFF | TRBJ1-4 | TRBV30 | - | few
TGTGCCAGCAGCTTAGGTAGGGTCACAGGGACCTACGAGCAGTACTTC | CASSLGRVTGTYEQYF | TRBJ2-7 | TRBV7-9 | - | -
TGTGCCAGCAGCTTGGGACTAGCGGGAATATACTACGAGAAGCAGTACTTC | CASSLGLAGIYYEKQYF | TRBJ2-7 | TRBV5-6 | TRBD2 | -
TGTGCCAGCAGCTACGGACTAGCGGGAACGGGAGAGCAGTACTTC | CASSYGLAGTGEQYF | TRBJ2-7 | TRBV7-2 | TRBD2 | -
TGCGCCAGCAGCCTATTTCCGGGACAGGGGGCTCCTGAAGCTTTCTTT | CASSLFPGQGAPEAFF | TRBJ1-1 | TRBV5-1 | TRBD1 | -
TGTGCCAGCAGTTTCACTCGACAGCGTGACACCGGGGAGCTGTTTTTT | CASSFTRQRDTGELFF | TRBJ2-2 | TRBV5-4 | - | medium-sized
TGTGCCAGCACCCTAGCCGGGTTGAACACTGAAGCTTTCTTT | CASTLAGLNTEAFF | TRBJ1-1 | TRBV28 | - | -
TGTGCCAGCAGCTTGGAACCGGGACAGGTAGACGGCTACACCTTC | CASSLEPGQVDGYTF | TRBJ1-2 | TRBV5-4 | TRBD1 | -
TGTGCCAGCAGTTCGGCCGGGTCTGGCTACACCTTC | CASSSAGSGYTF | TRBJ1-2 | TRBV6-5 | - | -
TGCGCCAGCAGCCAAGAACTATCGGCAGATACGCAGTATTTT | CASSQELSADTQYF | TRBJ2-3 | TRBV4-1 | - | -
TGCGCCAGCAGCCAAGCCGCAGATTCCCAGTATAGCAATCAGCCCCAGCATTTT | CASSQAADSQYSNQPQHF | TRBJ1-5 | TRBV4-1 | - | -
TGTGCCAGCAGTTACTCGGGGCAGTTGAACACTGAAGCTTTCTTT | CASSYSGQLNTEAFF | TRBJ1-1 | TRBV6-5 | - | -
TGCGCCAGCAGGGAGAGCCCAAAAGAGACCCAGTACTTC | CASRESPKETQYF | TRBJ2-5 | TRBV10-1 | - | -
TGTGCCAGCAGACCACAGGGGAATGAAAAACTGTTTTTT | CASRPQGNEKLFF | TRBJ1-4 | TRBV6-1 | TRBD1 | -